This passage covers 17 T cell receptor beta chains from one sample sequenced in a study of cytomegalovirus exposure and HLA in healthy donors. The PCR made use of 60 Vbeta and 13 Jbeta primers. Clones were sequenced by immunoSEQ multiplex PCR, and TCRdb holds only the in-frame ones, with some missing. The sample has roughly 150,000 clones; roughly 82% are singletons. The specimen sequenced was PBMCs. The receptors were gathered from a woman in her forties or fifties in good health and CMV-seropositive.

The V and J genes are TRBV2 and TRBJ1-1; TRBD1 might be the D (6 bases). This CDR3 contains 14 residues. Germline CDR1 SNHLY, CDR2 FYNNEI. Between the trimmed V and J ends, which lost 7 bases and 4 bases, there was a span of 16 bases. The CDR3 reads CASTRLGGGTEAFF. The CDR3 DNA follows: TGTGCCAGCACTCGGTTAGGGGGTGGCACTGAAGCTTTCTTT. The whole variable domain, remainder taken from reference TRBV2 and TRBJ1-1, is EPEVTQTPSHQVTQMGQEVILRCVPISNHLYFYWYRQILGQKVEFLVSFYNNEISEKSEIFDDQFSVERPDGSNFTLKIRSTKLEDSAMYFCASTRLGGGTEAFFGQGTRLTVV.

This chain uses TRBV18 with TRBJ2-7, with unresolved D. This CDR3 is 13 amino acids long. Trimming removed 6 bases from V and 7 bases from J, with 16 bases in between. The germline gives CDR1 KGHSH, CDR2 LQKENI. The DNA for the CDR3 is TGTGCCAGCTCCCCCGGGTCCCTGGGTGAGCAGTACTTC. Translation gives CASSPGSLGEQYF.

The rearrangement uses TRBV9 and TRBJ2-7; TRBD1 might be the D (6 bases). The V gene's germline CDR1 is SGDLS and CDR2 YYNGEE. This CDR3 is 14 amino acids long. V lost 2 bases and J lost 6, with 15 bases in between. DNA of the CDR3: TGTGCCAGCAGCGTTCTCATACAGGGCTCCGAGCAGTACTTC. It encodes CASSVLIQGSEQYF.

In this sample, this clone turned up a few times. This chain uses TRBV5-4 with TRBJ2-1; 8 bases agree with TRBD1. Germline V lookup: CDR1 SGHNT, CDR2 YYREEE (reference sequence). Germline trimming cut 4 bases from V and 1 base from J; bases unmatched to any gene: 1. CDR3 length equals 14 residues. The CDR3 protein is CASSRTGSYNEQFF. In DNA, the CDR3 is TGTGCCAGCAGCCGGACAGGGTCCTACAATGAGCAGTTCTTC.

Turning to this clone: A much bigger clone sits one base away, suggesting this may be a read error. The chain couples TRBV7-4 to TRBJ1-6, with a weak D call TRBD1 (6 bases). V lost 3 bases, J lost 9 bases, and 21 bases lay in between. The CDR3 totals 17 residues. CDR1 and CDR2 from the germline V gene are SGHVT and SQSDAQ. CDR3 sequence reads: CASSFHDRSGSGSPLHF. CDR3 DNA sequence: TGTGCCAGCAGCTTCCATGACAGGTCGGGCAGTGGTTCACCCCTCCACTTT.

The rearrangement links TRBV19 to TRBJ2-6, with a tentative D call TRBD1 (7 bases). Germline lookup yields CDR1 LNHDA and CDR2 SQIVND (reference sequence). CDR3 length: 16 amino acids. V lost 4 bases and J lost 1, with 11 bases in between. The chain's CDR3 is CASSNPGGSGANVLTF. The DNA of the CDR3 is TGTGCCAGTAGTAACCCAGGGGGGTCTGGGGCCAACGTCCTGACTTTC.

Comments on this clone: Mismatch with germline at one junction end may stem from a read error. The chain employs TRBV7-2 and TRBJ1-3; 7 nucleotides align to TRBD1. This CDR3 contains 14 residues. Germline CDR1 is SGHTA and CDR2 is FQGNSA. CDR3 sequence reads: CASSTGQQAAPNRF. Here the CDR3 DNA reads TGTGCCAGCAGCACGGGACAGCAAGCTGCCCCGAATAGATTT. The complete variable domain, with remaining parts taken from reference TRBV7-2 and TRBJ1-3, reads GAGVSQSPSNKVTEKGKDVELRCDPISGHTALYWYRQSLGQGLEFLIYFQGNSAPDKSGLPSDRFSAERTGGSVSTLTIQRTQQEDSAVYLCASSTGQQAAPNRFGEGSWLTVV.

The CDR3 sequence: CASSDAGGLKPQHF. The CDR3 DNA reads as TGTGCCAGCAGTGACGCAGGGGGCTTGAAGCCCCAGCATTTT. This chain connects TRBV6-1 to TRBJ1-5; 8 positions agree with TRBD1. Germline V gene sequence: CDR1 MNHNS, CDR2 SASEGT. J lost 8 bases, V lost 3 bases, and 6 bases had no gene match. CDR3 length equals 14 residues.

The chain has TRBV6-1 and TRBJ1-5; D unresolved. The V and J ends lost 0 bases and 10 bases respectively, with 13 bases between them. This CDR3 is built from 14 residues. Germline V gene sequence: CDR1 MNHNS, CDR2 SASEGT. The CDR3 sequence is CASSEARDKVPQHF. CDR3 nucleotide sequence: TGTGCCAGCAGTGAAGCTCGGGATAAGGTTCCCCAGCATTTT.

The rearrangement uses TRBV7-8 and TRBJ2-7; 8 nucleotides align to TRBD1. The trim removed 10 bases at V and 7 bases at J, leaving 12 bases unmatched. This CDR3 region has 13 residues. Germline CDR1 SGHVS, CDR2 FQNEAQ. CDR3 sequence: CATLDGQGQEQYF. The CDR3 DNA reads TGTGCCACCCTTGACGGACAGGGTCAAGAGCAGTACTTC.

The chain combines TRBV5-1 with TRBJ2-1, with TRBD2 identical over 8 bases. The germline V gene has CDR1 SGHRS and CDR2 YFSETQ. The CDR3 totals 13 residues. After removal of 7 bases from V and 3 bases from J, the junction contained 3 bases not matched to a gene. The CDR3 protein is CASGAGGYNEQFF. The CDR3 region has the DNA TGCGCCAGCGGGGCGGGGGGCTACAATGAGCAGTTCTTC.

The chain has TRBV25-1 and TRBJ1-2, with 7 bases fitting TRBD1. Germline V gene lookup returns CDR1 MGHDK and CDR2 SYGVNS. This CDR3 has 12 residues. V was clipped by 3 bases and J by 8 bases; unmatched bases: 3. Here the CDR3 reads CASSDYRGGYTF. In DNA, the CDR3 is TGTGCCAGCAGTGATTACAGGGGCGGCTACACCTTC.

The chain recombines TRBV2 with TRBJ1-5; a weak D match, TRBD1 (6 bases). The V end lost 8 bases, the J end lost 2 bases, and 13 bases lay between the germline ends. The CDR3 totals 14 residues. Germline V lookup: CDR1 SNHLY, CDR2 FYNNEI. The chain's CDR3 is CASEPRGGNQPQHF. The CDR3 nucleotides are TGTGCCAGCGAGCCCAGGGGAGGCAATCAGCCCCAGCATTTT.

The chain is built from TRBV18 and TRBJ1-1; D is unclear. Trimming took 3 bases from V and 1 from J, leaving 12 bases between them. This CDR3 is built from 15 residues. Germline V gene sequence: CDR1 KGHSH, CDR2 LQKENI. For the CDR3, the DNA is TGTGCCAGCTCACCCTCGAGTGATAGGAACACTGAAGCTTTCTTT. It is translated as CASSPSSDRNTEAFF.

This chain's CDR3 is CASSPPGIGGKLFF. For the CDR3, the DNA is TGTGCCAGCTCACCACCGGGAATAGGAGGAAAACTGTTTTTT. The V call is TRBV18, the J call TRBJ1-4; D not resolved. The CDR3 runs 14 residues. Germline CDR1 KGHSH, CDR2 LQKENI. The ends were cut back, 0 bases at V and 10 bases at J, with 12 bases in the middle.

This chain uses TRBV18 with TRBJ2-3, with 7 bases fitting TRBD1. The length of the CDR3 is 16 residues. Per the germline V gene, CDR1 is KGHSH and CDR2 is LQKENI. Unmatched junction bases numbered 11, after V lost 5 bases and J lost 3 bases. This CDR3 reads CASSRAGTVMTDTQYF. The CDR3 nucleotides read TGTGCCAGCTCAAGGGCCGGGACAGTAATGACAGATACGCAGTATTTT.

V is TRBV11-2 and J is TRBJ2-2, with D unresolved. The CDR3 is made up of 13 amino acids. Trimming pared 3 bases from V and 3 bases from J, leaving 5 bases between. CDR1 and CDR2 from the germline V gene are SGHAT and FQNNGV. CDR3 in DNA: TGTGCCAGCAGCTTCGGGTACACCGGGGAGCTGTTTTTT. As protein: CASSFGYTGELFF.